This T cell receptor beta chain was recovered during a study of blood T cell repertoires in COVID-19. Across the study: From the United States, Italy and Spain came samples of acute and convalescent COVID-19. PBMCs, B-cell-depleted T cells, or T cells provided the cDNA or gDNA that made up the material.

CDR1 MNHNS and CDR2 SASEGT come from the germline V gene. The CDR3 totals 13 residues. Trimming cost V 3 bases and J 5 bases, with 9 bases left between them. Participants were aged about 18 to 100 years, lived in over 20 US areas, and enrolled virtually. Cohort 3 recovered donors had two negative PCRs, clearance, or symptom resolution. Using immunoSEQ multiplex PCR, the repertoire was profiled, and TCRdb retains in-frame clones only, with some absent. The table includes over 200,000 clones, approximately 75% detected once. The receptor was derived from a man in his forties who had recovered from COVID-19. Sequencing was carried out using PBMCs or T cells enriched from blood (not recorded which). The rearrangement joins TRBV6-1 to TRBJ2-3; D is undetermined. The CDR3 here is CASSDNFIDTQYF. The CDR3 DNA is TGTGCCAGCAGTGATAACTTCATAGATACGCAGTATTTT.